Listed below are T cell receptor beta chains from one sample, sequenced in a study of blood T cell repertoires in COVID-19. Assay: immunoSEQ multiplex PCR; the TCRdb copy retains only in-frame clones and omits some. Of around 160,000 clones listed, under 90% are singletons. The specimen was PBMCs or T cells enriched from blood (not recorded which). The receptors come from a woman aged 55-70 years who had recovered from COVID-19. CDR3s include the opening cysteine and the closing phenylalanine or tryptophan. Each record gives: D gene, V gene, J gene, CDR3 protein. A D gene is named only where the DNA matches it firmly.

d_gene: TRBD2; v_gene: TRBV6-4; j_gene: TRBJ2-3; CDR3aa: CASKAGVHTDTQYF
d_gene: -; v_gene: TRBV6-6; j_gene: TRBJ1-2; CDR3aa: CASSYERQTSYTF
d_gene: TRBD1; v_gene: TRBV4-1; j_gene: TRBJ2-7; CDR3aa: CASSQDMGQGYEQYF
d_gene: TRBD2; v_gene: TRBV27; j_gene: TRBJ2-3; CDR3aa: CASRRGTNTDTQYF
d_gene: TRBD1; v_gene: TRBV7-4; j_gene: TRBJ2-4; CDR3aa: CASSGRTGEVLAKNIQYF
d_gene: -; v_gene: TRBV20-1; j_gene: TRBJ1-1; CDR3aa: CSRARGTEAFF
d_gene: TRBD2; v_gene: TRBV27; j_gene: TRBJ2-4; CDR3aa: CASSLMAGGPKNIQYF
d_gene: TRBD1; v_gene: TRBV7-9; j_gene: TRBJ2-1; CDR3aa: CASRNPDRGDEQFF
d_gene: -; v_gene: TRBV18; j_gene: TRBJ1-1; CDR3aa: CASSVSDTEAFF
d_gene: -; v_gene: TRBV5-1; j_gene: TRBJ2-5; CDR3aa: CASSPIPGDGTQYF
d_gene: -; v_gene: TRBV4-1; j_gene: TRBJ1-5; CDR3aa: CASSQDQGSNQPQHF
d_gene: -; v_gene: TRBV14; j_gene: TRBJ1-6; CDR3aa: CASSQPRGPNSPLHF
d_gene: -; v_gene: TRBV5-1; j_gene: TRBJ2-3; CDR3aa: CASSLREVTDTQYF
d_gene: TRBD2; v_gene: TRBV6-5; j_gene: TRBJ2-1; CDR3aa: CASRPSGYNEQFF
d_gene: -; v_gene: TRBV6-5; j_gene: TRBJ1-2; CDR3aa: CASSQLVRPDF